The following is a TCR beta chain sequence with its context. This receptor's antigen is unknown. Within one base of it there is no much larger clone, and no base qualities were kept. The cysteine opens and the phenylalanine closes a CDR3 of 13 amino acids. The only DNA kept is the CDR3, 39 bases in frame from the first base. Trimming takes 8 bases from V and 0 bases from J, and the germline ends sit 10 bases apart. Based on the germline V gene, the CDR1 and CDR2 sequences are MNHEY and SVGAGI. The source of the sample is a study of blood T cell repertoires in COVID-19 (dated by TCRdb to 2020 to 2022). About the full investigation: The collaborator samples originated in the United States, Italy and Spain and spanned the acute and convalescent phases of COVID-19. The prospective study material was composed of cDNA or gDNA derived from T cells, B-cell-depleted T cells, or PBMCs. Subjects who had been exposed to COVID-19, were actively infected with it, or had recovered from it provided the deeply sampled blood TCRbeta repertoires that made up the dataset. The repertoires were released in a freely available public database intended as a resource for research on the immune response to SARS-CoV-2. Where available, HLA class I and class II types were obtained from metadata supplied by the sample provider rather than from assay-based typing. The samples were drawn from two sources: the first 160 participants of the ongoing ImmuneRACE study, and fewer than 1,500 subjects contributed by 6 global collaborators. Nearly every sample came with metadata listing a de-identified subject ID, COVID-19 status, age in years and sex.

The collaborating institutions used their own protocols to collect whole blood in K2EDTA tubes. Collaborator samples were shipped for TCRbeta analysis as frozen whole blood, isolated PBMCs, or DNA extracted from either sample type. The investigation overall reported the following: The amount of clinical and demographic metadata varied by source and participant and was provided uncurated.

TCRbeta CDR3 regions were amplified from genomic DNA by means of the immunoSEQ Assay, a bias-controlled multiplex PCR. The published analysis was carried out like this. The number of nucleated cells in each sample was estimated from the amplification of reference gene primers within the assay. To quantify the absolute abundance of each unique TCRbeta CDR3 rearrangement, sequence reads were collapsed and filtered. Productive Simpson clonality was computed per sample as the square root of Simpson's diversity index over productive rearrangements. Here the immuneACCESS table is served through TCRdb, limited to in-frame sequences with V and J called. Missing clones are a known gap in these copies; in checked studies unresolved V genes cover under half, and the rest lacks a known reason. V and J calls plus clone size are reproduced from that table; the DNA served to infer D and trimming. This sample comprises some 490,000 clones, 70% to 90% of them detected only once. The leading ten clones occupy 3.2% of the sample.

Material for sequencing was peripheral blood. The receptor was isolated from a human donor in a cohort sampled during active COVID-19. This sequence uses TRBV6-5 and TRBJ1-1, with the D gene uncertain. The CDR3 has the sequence CASQAHMNTEAFF. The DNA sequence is TGTGCCAGCCAGGCGCACATGAACACTGAAGCTTTCTTT.